The entry below describes one T cell receptor (beta chain). This record comes from a study of blood T cells in healthy people across ages. It was with a sample-barcoded 5' primer and a J-beta primer mix that a second PCR of about 7 to 12 cycles was run. One entry per CDR3 protein, called by TCRdb with MiXCR from the 5' RACE reads. The sample lists some 900,000 distinct CDR3 sequences, under 30% seen once, with around a sixth in the top ten. CDR3 length: 17 residues. The V gene's germline CDR1 is SGHTA and CDR2 FQGNSA. Trimming took 1 base from V and 5 from J; bases not matched to a gene: 11. This TCR was recovered from a woman at least 80 years old in good health. The sample taken for sequencing was blood. The chain is built from TRBV7-2 and TRBJ2-3; TRBD2 matches at 8 bases. Written as DNA, the CDR3 is TGTGCCAGCAGCTTAGTCGCTCCAGCGGGGGTGGGAGATACGCAGTATTTT. Its protein product is CASSLVAPAGVGDTQYF.